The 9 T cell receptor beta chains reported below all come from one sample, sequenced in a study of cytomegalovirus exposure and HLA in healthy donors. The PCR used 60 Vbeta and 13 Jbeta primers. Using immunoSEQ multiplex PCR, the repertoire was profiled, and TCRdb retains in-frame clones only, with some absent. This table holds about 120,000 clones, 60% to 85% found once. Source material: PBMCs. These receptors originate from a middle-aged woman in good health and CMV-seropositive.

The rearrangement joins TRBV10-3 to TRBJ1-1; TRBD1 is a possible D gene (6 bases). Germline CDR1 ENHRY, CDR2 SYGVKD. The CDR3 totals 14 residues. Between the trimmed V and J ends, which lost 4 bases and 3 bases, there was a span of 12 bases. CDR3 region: CAISVRGADTEAFF. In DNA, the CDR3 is TGTGCCATCAGTGTTCGGGGGGCGGACACTGAAGCTTTCTTT.

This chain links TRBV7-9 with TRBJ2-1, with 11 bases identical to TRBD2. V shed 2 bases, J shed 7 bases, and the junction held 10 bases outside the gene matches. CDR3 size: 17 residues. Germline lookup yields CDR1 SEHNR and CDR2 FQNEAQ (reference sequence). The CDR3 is CASSLNLVAGGINEQFF. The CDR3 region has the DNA TGTGCCAGCAGCTTAAATTTGGTAGCGGGAGGGATAAATGAGCAGTTCTTC. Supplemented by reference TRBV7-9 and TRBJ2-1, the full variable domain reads DTGVSQNPRHKITKRGQNVTFRCDPISEHNRLYWYRQTLGQGPEFLTYFQNEAQLEKSRLLSDRFSAERPKGSFSTLEIQRTEQGDSAMYLCASSLNLVAGGINEQFFGPGTRLTVL.

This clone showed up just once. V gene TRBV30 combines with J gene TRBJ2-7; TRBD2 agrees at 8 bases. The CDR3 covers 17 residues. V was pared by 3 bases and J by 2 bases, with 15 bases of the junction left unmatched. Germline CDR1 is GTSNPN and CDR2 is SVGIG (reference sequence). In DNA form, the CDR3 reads TGTGCCTGGAGGGGCGGGACCCTCGGGAGGGGAACCTACGAGCAGTACTTC. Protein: CAWRGGTLGRGTYEQYF.

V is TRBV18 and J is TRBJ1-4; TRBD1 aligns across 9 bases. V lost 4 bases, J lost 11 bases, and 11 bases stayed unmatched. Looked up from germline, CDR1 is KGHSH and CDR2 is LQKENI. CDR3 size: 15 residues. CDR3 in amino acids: CASSLTDRGVGKLFF. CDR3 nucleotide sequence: TGTGCCAGCTCACTTACGGACAGGGGAGTGGGGAAACTGTTTTTT.

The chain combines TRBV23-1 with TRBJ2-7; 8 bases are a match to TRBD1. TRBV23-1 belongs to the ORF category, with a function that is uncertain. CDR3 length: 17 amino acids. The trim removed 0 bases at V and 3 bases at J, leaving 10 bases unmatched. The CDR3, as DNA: TGCGCCAGCAGTCAATCGTGCCTCAGGGGGCCCTTCTACGAGCAGTACTTC. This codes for CASSQSCLRGPFYEQYF.

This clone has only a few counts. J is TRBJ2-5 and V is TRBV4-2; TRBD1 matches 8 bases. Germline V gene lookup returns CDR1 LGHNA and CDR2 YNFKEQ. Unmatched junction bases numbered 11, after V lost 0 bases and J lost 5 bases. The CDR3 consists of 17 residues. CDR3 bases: TGTGCCAGCAGCCAAGATCTTTTACCAGGGGGCGAGGAGACCCAGTACTTC. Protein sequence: CASSQDLLPGGEETQYF.

The CDR3 reads CASSLMGQGTQPGELFF. The DNA for the CDR3 is TGTGCCAGCAGCTTGATGGGACAGGGGACTCAACCCGGGGAGCTGTTTTTT. The chain combines TRBV7-6 with TRBJ2-2; 10 bases map to TRBD1. J gave up 6 bases and V 3 bases, and 10 bases lay outside the gene matches. Germline V gene lookup returns CDR1 SGHVS and CDR2 FNYEAQ. The CDR3 covers 17 residues.

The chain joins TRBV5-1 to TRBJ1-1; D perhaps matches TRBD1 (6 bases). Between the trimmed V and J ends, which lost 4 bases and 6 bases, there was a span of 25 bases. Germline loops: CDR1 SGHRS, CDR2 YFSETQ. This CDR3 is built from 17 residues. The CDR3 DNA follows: TGCGCCAGCAGCCCACTCCCCAACAGGGTCTTAGACGCTGAAGCTTTCTTT. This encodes CASSPLPNRVLDAEAFF.

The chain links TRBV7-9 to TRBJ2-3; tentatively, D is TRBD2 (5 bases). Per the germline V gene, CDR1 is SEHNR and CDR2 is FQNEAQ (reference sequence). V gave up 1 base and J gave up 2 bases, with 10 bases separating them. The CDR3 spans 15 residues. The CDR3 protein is CASSLDLGNTDTQYF. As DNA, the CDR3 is TGTGCCAGCAGCTTAGACCTCGGGAACACAGATACGCAGTATTTT.